What follows are 10 T cell receptor beta chains derived from one specimen sequenced in a study of blood T cells in healthy people across ages. Through a sample-barcoded 5' primer and a J-beta primer mix, a second PCR was run for roughly 7 to 11 cycles. In TCRdb, the 5' RACE reads were re-called with MiXCR into one record per CDR3 protein. Of some 930,000 distinct CDR3 sequences listed, 25% to 35% are singletons. These same records also appear under a second study, on T cells of mothers and their children.

Sequences were obtained from blood. The receptors here all came from a woman in her 40s in good health.

At least ten counts were recorded for this clonotype. The chain links TRBV15 to TRBJ2-7, with 13 bases aligning to TRBD2. In germline, CDR1 is LNHNV, CDR2 YYDKDF (reference sequence). The V segment lost 1 base and the J segment 8 bases; nucleotides outside the gene matches: 14. This CDR3 has 18 amino acids. The CDR3 region is CATSRGAGVLAGGPKQYF. CDR3 DNA: TGTGCCACCAGCAGAGGGGCCGGAGTACTAGCGGGGGGGCCAAAGCAGTACTTC.

The genes are TRBV5-1 and TRBJ2-1; the match to TRBD1 covers 7 bases. After removal of 4 bases from V and 5 bases from J, the junction contained 6 bases not matched to a gene. This CDR3 spans 14 amino acids. Germline CDR1 SGHRS, CDR2 YFSETQ. The CDR3 coding sequence is TGCGCCAGCAGCCTCGGGACAGCTGACAATGAGCAGTTCTTC. Its translation: CASSLGTADNEQFF.

The rearrangement links TRBV18 to TRBJ1-6; possibly TRBD1 for D (6 bases). Germline V CDR1 and CDR2: KGHSH, LQKENI. V was pared by 0 bases and J by 7 bases, with 13 bases between. CDR3 size: 16 residues. The CDR3 is CASSPPGPTGNSPLHF. CDR3 bases: TGTGCCAGCTCACCACCGGGGCCGACAGGAAATTCACCCCTCCACTTT.

The V and J genes are TRBV7-9 and TRBJ1-1; D might be TRBD1 (6 bases). Per germline, CDR1 SEHNR and CDR2 FQNEAQ (reference sequence). CDR3 length equals 17 residues. The V end lost 1 base, the J end lost 1 base, and 16 bases lay between the germline ends. The DNA of the CDR3 is TGTGCCAGCAGCTTAGGTCTTGGCGGGGGCGGGAACACTGAAGCTTTCTTT. This encodes CASSLGLGGGGNTEAFF.

The chain carries TRBV5-6 and TRBJ2-5; D gene uncertain. The V and J ends lost 0 bases and 4 bases respectively, with 10 bases between them. There are 14 residues in the CDR3. CDR1 and CDR2 (germline): SGHDT, YYEEEE. The CDR3 sequence: CASSLALVGETQYF. Written as DNA, the CDR3 is TGTGCCAGCAGCTTGGCCCTTGTCGGAGAGACCCAGTACTTC.

A few counts support this clonotype. The genes are TRBV2 and TRBJ1-4; D remains ambiguous. Per the germline V gene, CDR1 is SNHLY and CDR2 is FYNNEI. The CDR3 runs to 15 residues. Trimming left V 0 bases short and J 7 bases short, with 12 bases between. The CDR3 nucleotides read TGTGCCAGCAGTGAAGCCCCAGCGCTCGGTGAAAAACTGTTTTTT. This sequence encodes CASSEAPALGEKLFF.

Written as DNA, the CDR3 is TGTGCCAGCAGGACCCCCCAGGGGCCCCTCCACTTT. It yields the protein CASRTPQGPLHF. This chain joins TRBV27 and TRBJ1-6; maybe TRBD1 (6 bases). The CDR3 spans 12 residues. V dropped 6 bases and J dropped 13 bases, with 13 bases sitting between them. Germline V lookup: CDR1 MNHEY, CDR2 SMNVEV (reference sequence).

The V call is TRBV5-1, the J call TRBJ2-3; 8 nucleotides agree with TRBD2. The CDR3 contains 15 residues. Trimming at V came to 3 bases and at J to 6 bases, leaving 9 bases not matched to a gene. Germline V lookup: CDR1 SGHRS, CDR2 YFSETQ. The chain's CDR3 is CASSSSGAGADTQYF. The CDR3, as DNA: TGCGCCAGCAGCTCCAGTGGAGCGGGGGCGGATACGCAGTATTTT.

V usage is TRBV29-1 and J usage is TRBJ1-2; TRBD1 aligns across 11 bases. The CDR3 sequence is 12 residues long. Trimming cost V 8 bases and J 8 bases; bases outside gene matches: 7. The germline V gene has CDR1 SQVTM and CDR2 ANQGSEA. The CDR3 spells CSSWTGGRGYTF. The CDR3, as DNA: TGCAGCTCCTGGACAGGGGGCCGCGGCTACACCTTC.

This clonotype was seen a handful of times. J is TRBJ1-6 and V is TRBV28, with D possibly TRBD1 on 5 matching bases. This CDR3 is 14 amino acids long. The V and J ends lost 7 bases and 9 bases respectively, with 16 bases between them. Germline V gene data show CDR1 as MDHEN and CDR2 as SYDVKM. The CDR3 here is CASTMGPGGSPLHF. For the CDR3, the DNA is TGTGCCAGCACGATGGGCCCCGGGGGTTCACCCCTCCACTTT.